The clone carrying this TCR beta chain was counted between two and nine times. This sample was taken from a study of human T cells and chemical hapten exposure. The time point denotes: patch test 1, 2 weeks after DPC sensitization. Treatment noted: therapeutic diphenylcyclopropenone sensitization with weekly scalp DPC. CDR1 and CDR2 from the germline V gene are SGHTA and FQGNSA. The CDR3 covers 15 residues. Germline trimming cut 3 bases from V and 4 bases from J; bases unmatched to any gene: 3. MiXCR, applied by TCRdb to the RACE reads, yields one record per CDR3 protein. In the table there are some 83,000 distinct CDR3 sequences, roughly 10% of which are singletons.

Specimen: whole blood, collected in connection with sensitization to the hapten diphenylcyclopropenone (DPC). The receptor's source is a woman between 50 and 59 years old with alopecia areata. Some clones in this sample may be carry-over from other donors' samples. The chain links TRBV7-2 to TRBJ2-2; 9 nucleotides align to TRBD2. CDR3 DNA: TGTGCCAGCAGCTTCGGACTAGCGTTCACCGGGGAGCTGTTTTTT. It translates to CASSFGLAFTGELFF.